This T cell receptor beta chain stems from a study of T-cell reconstitution after alpha-beta-depleted transplantation in children. This clonotype was seen only a few times. Unique molecular identifiers were incorporated when the TCRbeta library was constructed. Each CDR3 protein is one row after TCRdb ran MiXCR on the PCR reads. This sample carries around 400,000 distinct CDR3 sequences, about a tenth of them seen once, and the ten largest clones take 4.5% to 7%. Trimming cost V 7 bases and J 3 bases; bases outside gene matches: 11. The CDR3 extends over 18 amino acids. Per the germline V gene, CDR1 is MNHNS and CDR2 is SASEGT.

The chain combines TRBV6-1 with TRBJ2-1, with 14 bases lining up with TRBD2. Sample: PBMCs from the stem cell graft donor, taken from the stem cell graft. The origin of this receptor is a human donor who donated a stem cell graft to a child with acute myeloid leukemia. The CDR3 loop is CASTFPGLAGESYNEQFF. The DNA for the CDR3 is TGTGCCAGCACCTTTCCGGGACTAGCGGGGGAAAGCTACAATGAGCAGTTCTTC.